The clone carrying this TCR beta chain was observed a few times. The antigen is unknown. This may be a read error: a much more frequent sequence differs by one nucleotide. The data belong to a study of blood T cells in healthy people across ages. The CDR3 totals 14 residues. Per germline, CDR1 MNHNY and CDR2 SVGAGI (reference sequence). Study-wide points: Percentage of naive T cells showed a strong correlation with TCR beta diversity.

It was with a sample-barcoded 5' primer and a J-beta primer mix that a second PCR of about 6 to 12 cycles was run. TCRdb reprocessed the 5' RACE reads with MiXCR, giving one entry per CDR3 protein. Of roughly 1,700,000 distinct CDR3 sequences in the sample, 28% are singletons; the top ten hold roughly 8.2%. The clonotype originates from a woman under 40 in good health. The material sequenced was blood. The rearrangement uses TRBV6-6 and TRBJ1-5; D unclear. CDR3 sequence reads: CASSPSSGNQPRHF. DNA for the CDR3: TGTGCCAGCAGCCCCTCGTCTGGGAATCAGCCCCGGCATTTT.